The 23 T cell receptor beta chains in this list originate from one sample, sequenced in a study of CD8 T cells in ankylosing spondylitis. TCRdb reprocessed the 5' RACE reads with MiXCR, giving one entry per CDR3 protein. Of fewer than 500,000 distinct CDR3 sequences in the sample, 25% to 30% were seen once. For these TCRs, the target antigens are not known. Study-wide results and caveats: Made up of eight highly homologous variants, a TCR beta motif appeared characteristic of ankylosing spondylitis blood.

The sample taken for sequencing was blood, either unsorted or a sorted T cell fraction (not recorded which). These receptors were taken from a male donor with ankylosing spondylitis.

The chain combines TRBV5-1 with TRBJ2-7; 11 bases are shared with TRBD2. The CDR3 is made up of 17 amino acids. V lost 8 bases and J lost 2; bases outside the gene matches: 15. Germline CDR1 is SGHRS and CDR2 is YFSETQ. In DNA form, the CDR3 reads TGCGCCAGTTCCGGGACTAGCGGCACCCCCACGCCCTACGAGCAGTACTTC. Protein sequence: CASSGTSGTPTPYEQYF.

The CDR3 sequence: CSVEDQTGGPQHF. In nucleotides, the CDR3 is TGCAGCGTTGAAGATCAAACCGGAGGGCCCCAGCATTTT. This rearrangement joins TRBV29-1 to TRBJ1-5; no definite D call. Germline V lookup: CDR1 SQVTM, CDR2 ANQGSEA. V was cut by 0 bases and J by 9 bases, with 12 bases left in between. CDR3 length equals 13 residues. The full variable domain, its missing parts supplied by reference TRBV29-1 and TRBJ1-5, is SAVISQKPSRDICQRGTSLTIQCQVDSQVTMMFWYRQQPGQSLTLIATANQGSEATYESGFVIDKFPISRPNLTFSTLTVSNMSPEDSSIYLCSVEDQTGGPQHFGDGTRLSIL.

This clonotype has just a few counts. V usage is TRBV3-1 and J usage is TRBJ1-1; 8 bases map to TRBD1. Trimming removed 1 base from V and 11 bases from J; junction bases left unmatched: 9. CDR1 and CDR2 (germline): LGHDT, YNNKEL (reference sequence). The CDR3 runs to 14 residues. CDR3 in amino acids: CASSQVRARGPAFF. The CDR3 DNA sequence: TGTGCCAGCAGCCAAGTTCGAGCCAGGGGGCCTGCTTTCTTT.

V and J are TRBV6-1 and TRBJ1-1; D unclear. Per germline, CDR1 MNHNS and CDR2 SASEGT. The CDR3 is 11 amino acids. V was trimmed by 6 bases and J by 1 base, leaving 3 bases between them. The DNA for the CDR3 is TGTGCCAGCAGACAGAACACTGAAGCTTTCTTT. The encoded protein is CASRQNTEAFF.

The V and J genes are TRBV25-1 and TRBJ2-1; 8 nucleotides match TRBD2. Germline CDR1 reads MGHDK; CDR2 reads SYGVNS. This CDR3 is built from 15 residues. The junction had 8 bases not matched to a gene; V was cut back by 6 bases and J by 4 bases. The CDR3 DNA reads as TGTGCCAGCAGCGACGGAGCGGGAGCGTACAATGAGCAGTTCTTC. Translated, it gives CASSDGAGAYNEQFF.

Many counts were recorded for this clonotype. The chain couples TRBV12-3 or TRBV12-4 to TRBJ2-3; 10 bases align to TRBD1. This CDR3 spans 16 amino acids. The V and J ends lost 6 bases and 3 bases, in that order; junction bases with no gene match: 9. CDR3 in amino acids: CASSLERDRGTDTQYF. The CDR3 nucleotides read TGTGCCAGCAGCCTTGAACGGGACAGGGGAACAGATACGCAGTATTTT.

CDR3 nucleotides: TGTGCCAGCAGTTTAAAACAGGGCTCCGGCAATCAGCCCCAGCATTTT. This encodes CASSLKQGSGNQPQHF. The chain joins TRBV27 to TRBJ1-5, with a possible D match to TRBD1 (6 bases). The ends were cut back, 2 bases at V and 2 bases at J, with 13 bases in the middle. Germline V gives CDR1 MNHEY, CDR2 SMNVEV (reference sequence). This CDR3 region has 16 residues.

The chain links TRBV20-1 to TRBJ2-1, with TRBD2 identical over 7 bases. V was clipped by 0 bases and J by 12 bases; unmatched bases: 11. Germline-derived CDR1 and CDR2 are DFQATT and SNEGSKA (reference sequence). The CDR3 consists of 14 residues. CDR3 sequence: CSARDQNSGRTQFF. CDR3 DNA sequence: TGCAGTGCTAGAGATCAGAATAGCGGGCGAACGCAGTTCTTC.

J is TRBJ1-1 and V is TRBV7-2; 9 bases are shared with TRBD1. The germline gives CDR1 SGHTA, CDR2 FQGNSA. The J segment lost 0 bases and the V segment lost 4 bases, leaving 6 bases of the junction unmatched. The CDR3 covers 16 residues. CDR3 coding DNA: TGTGCCAGCAGCTATTCACAGGGGGCTATGAACACTGAAGCTTTCTTT. This translates into CASSYSQGAMNTEAFF.

The rearrangement joins TRBV5-1 to TRBJ2-7, with D maybe TRBD1 (6 bases). The CDR3 is 14 amino acids. CDR1 and CDR2 (germline): SGHRS, YFSETQ. Trimming removed 0 bases at V and 5 bases at J, with 12 bases between. As DNA, the CDR3 is TGCGCCAGCAGCTTGGGCCAGGGGTCGAACGAGCAGTACTTC. The encoded protein is CASSLGQGSNEQYF.

This clonotype appeared a few times. V gene TRBV12-3 or TRBV12-4 combines with J gene TRBJ2-2, with D possibly TRBD1 on 5 matching bases. The CDR3 consists of 16 residues. Trimming took off 4 bases at V and 1 base at J, with 13 bases between the two ends. CDR3 loop: CASSSTGLMNTGELFF. The DNA for the CDR3 is TGTGCCAGCAGTTCCACAGGTCTCATGAACACCGGGGAGCTGTTTTTT.

This rearrangement joins TRBV20-1 to TRBJ1-1, with 10 bases that match TRBD1. The J segment lost 2 bases and the V segment lost 0 bases, leaving 3 bases of the junction unmatched. The CDR3 is 15 residues long. The germline V gene has CDR1 DFQATT and CDR2 SNEGSKA (reference sequence). The CDR3 loop reads CSARETGGGNTEAFF. In nucleotides, the CDR3 is TGCAGTGCTAGAGAGACAGGGGGCGGAAACACTGAAGCTTTCTTT.

CDR3 residues: CASSQQRAFTEAFF. CDR3 in DNA: TGTGCCAGCAGCCAACAACGGGCATTCACTGAAGCTTTCTTT. The chain couples TRBV3-1 to TRBJ1-1; D is unresolved. Trimming shortened V by 2 bases and J by 4 bases, and 11 bases separated the two germline ends. The CDR3 is made up of 14 amino acids. CDR1 and CDR2 from the germline V gene are LGHDT and YNNKEL (reference sequence).

The genes are TRBV29-1 and TRBJ2-5; no clear D. The CDR3 covers 12 residues. Per germline, CDR1 SQVTM and CDR2 ANQGSEA. V shed 4 bases and J shed 4 bases, with 10 bases lying between them. In DNA, the CDR3 is TGCAGCGTTGGGGCCCCAAGAGAGACCCAGTACTTC. It is translated as CSVGAPRETQYF. The full variable domain, with the rest looked up from reference TRBV29-1 and TRBJ2-5, is SAVISQKPSRDICQRGTSLTIQCQVDSQVTMMFWYRQQPGQSLTLIATANQGSEATYESGFVIDKFPISRPNLTFSTLTVSNMSPEDSSIYLCSVGAPRETQYFGPGTRLLVL.

The chain recombines TRBV4-1 with TRBJ1-6; D is possibly TRBD1 (5 bases). CDR3 length: 16 amino acids. V was trimmed by 2 bases and J by 8 bases, leaving 16 bases between them. Germline loops: CDR1 MGHRA, CDR2 YSYEKL. The CDR3 DNA reads TGCGCCAGCAGCCAACAGCTCCGGGGGGAGGATTCACCCCTCCACTTT. It encodes CASSQQLRGEDSPLHF.

The chain uses TRBV20-1 and TRBJ2-7, with D perhaps TRBD1 (6 bases). V was pared by 6 bases and J by 2 bases, with 11 bases between. CDR3 length: 12 residues. Germline V gene sequence: CDR1 DFQATT, CDR2 SNEGSKA (reference sequence). CDR3 protein: CSATDRTYEQYF. The DNA for the CDR3 is TGCAGTGCCACGGACAGAACCTACGAGCAGTACTTC.

The CDR3 loop is CASSHNNEQFF. The DNA for the CDR3 is TGTGCCAGCAGTCATAACAATGAGCAGTTCTTC. The chain is built from TRBV6-2 or TRBV6-3 and TRBJ2-1; D gene unclear. Germline V gene data show CDR1 as MNHEY and CDR2 as SVGEGT. This CDR3 has 11 residues. The V end lost 5 bases, the J end lost 5 bases, and 4 bases lay between the germline ends.

The gene calls are TRBV5-1 and TRBJ1-1; tentative D call: TRBD1 (5 bases). The CDR3 spans 14 residues. Trimming removed 1 base from V and 0 bases from J, with 7 bases in between. Germline-derived CDR1 and CDR2 are SGHRS and YFSETQ. The CDR3 region is CASSLIGVNTEAFF. Here the CDR3 DNA reads TGCGCCAGCAGCTTGATAGGGGTGAACACTGAAGCTTTCTTT.

The rearrangement uses TRBV7-9 and TRBJ2-3; 9 bases agree with TRBD2. Trimming cost V 1 base and J 5 bases; bases outside gene matches: 7. This CDR3 spans 16 amino acids. Germline V gene data show CDR1 as SEHNR and CDR2 as FQNEAQ (reference sequence). CDR3 sequence: CASSLVLAGAGDTQYF. CDR3 bases: TGTGCCAGCAGCTTAGTTTTAGCGGGAGCGGGAGATACGCAGTATTTT.

The V and J genes are TRBV20-1 and TRBJ2-6; D uncertain. The CDR3 runs 13 residues. Looked up from germline, CDR1 is DFQATT and CDR2 is SNEGSKA (reference sequence). The V gene lost 6 bases and the J gene lost 4 bases, with 10 bases spanning the gap. CDR3 in DNA: TGCAGTGCCACCCCCCCGGGGGCCAACGTCCTGACTTTC. Protein: CSATPPGANVLTF.

This clonotype was seen just once. The chain couples TRBV14 to TRBJ2-7, with 7 bases identical to TRBD1. CDR3 length equals 12 residues. Per the germline V gene, CDR1 is SGHDN and CDR2 is FVKESK. J gave up 7 bases and V 8 bases, and 8 bases lay outside the gene matches. CDR3 residues: CASGPDRAEQYV. For the CDR3, the DNA is TGTGCCAGCGGCCCTGACAGGGCTGAGCAGTACGTC.

This clonotype was seen only a few times. The chain couples TRBV12-3 or TRBV12-4 to TRBJ1-5; 9 nucleotides agree with TRBD1. J was trimmed by 11 bases and V by 6 bases; bases with no gene match: 11. This CDR3 is 14 amino acids long. This CDR3 is CASRRPGTGSAQHF. The CDR3 nucleotides are TGTGCCAGCAGACGTCCCGGGACAGGGTCAGCCCAGCATTTT.

This clonotype was seen only a few times. This rearrangement joins TRBV15 to TRBJ2-3; D gene unclear. Trimming shortened V by 1 base and J by 6 bases, and 11 bases separated the two germline ends. This CDR3 is built from 14 residues. Looked up from germline, CDR1 is LNHNV and CDR2 is YYDKDF (reference sequence). The CDR3, as DNA: TGTGCCACCAGCAGAGGCGGCAGGTGGGATACGCAGTATTTT. The encoded protein is CATSRGGRWDTQYF.